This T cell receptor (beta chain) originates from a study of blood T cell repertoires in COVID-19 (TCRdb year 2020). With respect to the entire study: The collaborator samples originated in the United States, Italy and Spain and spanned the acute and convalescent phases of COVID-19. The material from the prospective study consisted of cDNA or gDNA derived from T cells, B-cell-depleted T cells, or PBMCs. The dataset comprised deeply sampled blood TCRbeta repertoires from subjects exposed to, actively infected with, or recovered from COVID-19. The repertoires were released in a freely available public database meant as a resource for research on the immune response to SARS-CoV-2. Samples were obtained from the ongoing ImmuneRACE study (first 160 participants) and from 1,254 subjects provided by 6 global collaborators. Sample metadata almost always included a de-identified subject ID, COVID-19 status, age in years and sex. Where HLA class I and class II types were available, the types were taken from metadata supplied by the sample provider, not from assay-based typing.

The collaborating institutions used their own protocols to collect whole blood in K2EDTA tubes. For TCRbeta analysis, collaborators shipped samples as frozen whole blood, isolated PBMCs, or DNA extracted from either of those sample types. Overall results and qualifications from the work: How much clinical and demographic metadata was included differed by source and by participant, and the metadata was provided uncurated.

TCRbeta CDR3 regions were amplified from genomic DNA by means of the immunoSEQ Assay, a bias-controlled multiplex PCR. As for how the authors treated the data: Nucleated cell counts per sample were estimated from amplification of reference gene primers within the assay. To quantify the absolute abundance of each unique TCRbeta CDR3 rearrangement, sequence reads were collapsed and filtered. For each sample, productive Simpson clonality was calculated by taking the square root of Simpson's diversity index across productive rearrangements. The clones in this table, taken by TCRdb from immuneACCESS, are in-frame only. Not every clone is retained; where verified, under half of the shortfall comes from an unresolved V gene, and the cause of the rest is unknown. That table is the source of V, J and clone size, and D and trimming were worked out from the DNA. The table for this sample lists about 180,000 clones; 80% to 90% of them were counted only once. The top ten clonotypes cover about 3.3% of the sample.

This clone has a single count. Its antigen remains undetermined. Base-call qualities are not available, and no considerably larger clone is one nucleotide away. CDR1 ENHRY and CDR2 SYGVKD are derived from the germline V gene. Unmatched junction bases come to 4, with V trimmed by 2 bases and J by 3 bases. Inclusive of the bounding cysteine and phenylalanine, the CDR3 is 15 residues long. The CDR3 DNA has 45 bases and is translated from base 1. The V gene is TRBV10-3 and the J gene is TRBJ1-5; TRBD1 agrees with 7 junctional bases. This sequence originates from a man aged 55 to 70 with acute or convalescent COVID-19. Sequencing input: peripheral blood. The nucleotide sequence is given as TGTGCCATCAGTGAGGGGGACAGCCTCAATCAGCCCCAGCATTTT. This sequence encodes CAISEGDSLNQPQHF.